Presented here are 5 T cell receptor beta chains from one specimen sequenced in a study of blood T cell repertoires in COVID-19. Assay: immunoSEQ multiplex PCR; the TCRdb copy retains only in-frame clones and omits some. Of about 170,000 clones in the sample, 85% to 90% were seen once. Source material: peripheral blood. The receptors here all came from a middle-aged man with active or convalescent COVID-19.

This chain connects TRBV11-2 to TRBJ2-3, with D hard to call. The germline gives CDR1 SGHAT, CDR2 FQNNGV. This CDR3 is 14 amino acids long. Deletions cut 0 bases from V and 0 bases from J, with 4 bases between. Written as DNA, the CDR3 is TGTGCCAGCAGCTTAGAGCGGAGCACAGATACGCAGTATTTT. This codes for CASSLERSTDTQYF.

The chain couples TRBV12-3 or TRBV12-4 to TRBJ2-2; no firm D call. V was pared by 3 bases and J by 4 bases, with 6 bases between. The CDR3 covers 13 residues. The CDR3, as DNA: TGTGCCAGCAGTTTCGGTGGCACCGGGGAGCTGTTTTTT. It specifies CASSFGGTGELFF.

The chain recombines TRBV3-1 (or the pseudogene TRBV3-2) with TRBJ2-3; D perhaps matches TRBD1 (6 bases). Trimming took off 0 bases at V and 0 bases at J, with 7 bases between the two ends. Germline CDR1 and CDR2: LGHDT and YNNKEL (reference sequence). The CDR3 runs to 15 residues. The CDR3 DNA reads TGTGCCAGCAGCCAAGACAGGGGAAGCACAGATACGCAGTATTTT. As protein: CASSQDRGSTDTQYF.

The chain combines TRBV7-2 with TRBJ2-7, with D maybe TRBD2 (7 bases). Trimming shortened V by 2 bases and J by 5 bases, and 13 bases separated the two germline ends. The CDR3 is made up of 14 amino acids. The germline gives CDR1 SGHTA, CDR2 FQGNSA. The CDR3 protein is CASSLRGALNEQYF. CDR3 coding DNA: TGTGCCAGCAGCTTACGGGGGGCGCTTAACGAGCAGTACTTC.

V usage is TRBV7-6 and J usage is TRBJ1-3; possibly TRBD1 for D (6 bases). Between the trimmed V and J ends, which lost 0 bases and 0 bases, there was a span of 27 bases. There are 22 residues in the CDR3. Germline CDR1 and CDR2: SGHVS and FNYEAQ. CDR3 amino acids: CASSLAQSSYYRTDLSGNTIYF. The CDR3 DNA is TGTGCCAGCAGCTTAGCTCAATCCTCCTACTATCGGACAGACCTCTCTGGAAACACCATATATTTT.